This T cell receptor beta chain was identified in a study of control samples from healthy donors and cancer patients. CDR1 and CDR2 from the germline V gene are LNHDA and SQIVND (reference sequence). The CDR3 is 15 amino acids. Trimming shortened V by 5 bases and J by 4 bases, and 14 bases separated the two germline ends. TCRdb's table, derived via immunoSEQ multiplex PCR, lists solely in-frame clones and lacks some. The repertoire holds about 130,000 clones, with about nine tenths as singletons. The TCR sequence derives from a man between 18 and 29 years old in good health. Sequencing was performed on blood. This chain uses TRBV19 with TRBJ2-2; D gene unclear. The CDR3 sequence is CASSPYDMVTGELFF. DNA of the CDR3: TGTGCCAGTAGTCCATACGACATGGTCACCGGGGAGCTGTTTTTT. Variable domain in full (rest from reference TRBV19 and TRBJ2-2): DGGITQSPKYLFRKEGQNVTLSCEQNLNHDAMYWYRQDPGQGLRLIYYSQIVNDFQKGDIAEGYSVSREKKESFPLTVTSAQKNPTAFYLCASSPYDMVTGELFFGEGSRLTVL.